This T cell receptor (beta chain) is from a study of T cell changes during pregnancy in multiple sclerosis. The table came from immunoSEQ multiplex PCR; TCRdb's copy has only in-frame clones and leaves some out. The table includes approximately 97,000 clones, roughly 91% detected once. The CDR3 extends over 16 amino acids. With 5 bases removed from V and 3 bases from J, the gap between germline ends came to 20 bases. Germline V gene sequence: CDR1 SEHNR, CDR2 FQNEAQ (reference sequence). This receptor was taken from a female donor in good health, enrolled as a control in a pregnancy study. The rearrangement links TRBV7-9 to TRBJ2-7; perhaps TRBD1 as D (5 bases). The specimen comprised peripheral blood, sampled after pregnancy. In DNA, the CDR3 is TGTGCCAGCAGCCCAGCGCCACAGGTCACCGTCTACGAGCAGTACTTC. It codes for CASSPAPQVTVYEQYF.